These 23 T cell receptor beta chains share one sample of origin, sequenced in a study of blood T cell repertoires in COVID-19. Repertoires were generated with immunoSEQ multiplex PCR, while TCRdb's copy carries only in-frame clones and drops some. The table lists just over 90,000 clones, about 80% of them singletons. The sample taken for sequencing was peripheral blood. The receptors originated from a man between 65 and 85 years old with acute or convalescent COVID-19.

The V and J genes are TRBV30 and TRBJ1-3, with D hard to call. Germline V gives CDR1 GTSNPN, CDR2 SVGIG (reference sequence). V was pared by 8 bases and J by 0 bases, with 11 bases between. The CDR3 contains 13 residues. The CDR3 loop reads CALIGYSGNTIYF. CDR3 DNA sequence: TGTGCCCTCATCGGGTACTCTGGAAACACCATATATTTT.

The chain uses TRBV7-9 and TRBJ2-6; 10 nucleotides match TRBD1. CDR1 and CDR2 from the germline V gene are SEHNR and FQNEAQ (reference sequence). V shed 3 bases and J 2 bases; nucleotides not matched to a gene: 10. This CDR3 contains 19 residues. CDR3 DNA: TGTGCCAGCAGCTTTAACCCCCGGGACAGGGGAGCTGGGGCCAACGTCCTGACTTTC. Translating it yields CASSFNPRDRGAGANVLTF. Using reference TRBV7-9 and TRBJ2-6 for the parts outside the CDR3, the full variable domain is DTGVSQNPRHKITKRGQNVTFRCDPISEHNRLYWYRQTLGQGPEFLTYFQNEAQLEKSRLLSDRFSAERPKGSFSTLEIQRTEQGDSAMYLCASSFNPRDRGAGANVLTFGAGSRLTVL.

There are a few counts of this clone. The rearrangement uses TRBV3-1 (or the pseudogene TRBV3-2) and TRBJ1-1; D call uncertain. V was cut by 0 bases and J by 11 bases, with 10 bases left in between. Germline CDR1 is LGHDT and CDR2 is YNNKEL (reference sequence). This CDR3 spans 12 amino acids. CDR3 DNA: TGTGCCAGCAGCCAAGAGCCTACCTTGGCTTTCTTT. Encoded protein: CASSQEPTLAFF.

The rearrangement uses TRBV7-9 and TRBJ2-5; TRBD1 aligns across 7 bases. CDR1 is SEHNR, CDR2 FQNEAQ, per germline (reference sequence). V was pared by 4 bases and J by 2 bases, with 7 bases of the junction left unmatched. The CDR3 totals 15 residues. The CDR3 nucleotides read TGTGCCAGCAGCTCTCCTCGGACAGGACAAGAGACCCAGTACTTC. It specifies CASSSPRTGQETQYF.

The sample holds many counts of this clone. This sequence joins TRBV5-4 and TRBJ2-2; 9 bases match TRBD1. The J segment lost 5 bases and the V segment lost 2 bases, leaving 7 bases of the junction unmatched. Germline V lookup: CDR1 SGHNT, CDR2 YYREEE (reference sequence). The CDR3 sequence is 16 residues long. CDR3 amino acids: CASSFPGTGSTGELFF. CDR3 sequence (DNA): TGTGCCAGCAGCTTCCCCGGGACAGGGAGTACCGGGGAGCTGTTTTTT.

The rearrangement uses TRBV25-1 and TRBJ1-2; 9 bases fit TRBD1. Losses at the gene ends were 4 bases for V and 4 bases for J; bases not matched to a gene: 7. Per the germline V gene, CDR1 is MGHDK and CDR2 is SYGVNS. This CDR3 has 15 residues. This CDR3 reads CASSVTGTGIYGYTF. CDR3 coding DNA: TGTGCCAGCAGTGTTACCGGGACAGGGATCTATGGCTACACCTTC.

This chain connects TRBV7-9 to TRBJ1-2; 8 nucleotides line up with TRBD1. The trim removed 6 bases at V and 0 bases at J, leaving 6 bases unmatched. Germline loops: CDR1 SEHNR, CDR2 FQNEAQ (reference sequence). CDR3 length: 15 amino acids. The CDR3 spells CASRGTGTANYGYTF. The CDR3 DNA sequence: TGTGCCAGCAGAGGGACAGGAACCGCTAACTATGGCTACACCTTC.

Only one count was recorded for this clone. CDR3 sequence (DNA): TGTGCCAGCTCACAAAGGACAGGGACAAACTATGGCTACACCTTC. This translates into CASSQRTGTNYGYTF. The J gene is TRBJ1-2, the V gene TRBV18; 8 nucleotides line up with TRBD1. V lost 4 bases to trimming and J lost 2 bases; unmatched junction nucleotides: 6. This CDR3 comprises 15 residues. Germline assignment: CDR1 KGHSH and CDR2 LQKENI.

CDR3 protein: CASSQFRGVADTQYF. The CDR3 nucleotides read TGTGCCAGCAGCCAATTCAGGGGAGTCGCAGATACGCAGTATTTT. V and J are TRBV11-2 and TRBJ2-3, with a tentative D call TRBD1 (6 bases). Per the germline V gene, CDR1 is SGHAT and CDR2 is FQNNGV. The CDR3 totals 15 residues. The germline V and J ends were trimmed by 5 bases and 4 bases, with 16 bases remaining between them. Supplemented by reference TRBV11-2 and TRBJ2-3, the full variable domain reads EAGVAQSPRYKIIEKRQSVAFWCNPISGHATLYWYQQILGQGPKLLIQFQNNGVVDDSQLPKDRFSAERLKGVDSTLKIQPAKLEDSAVYLCASSQFRGVADTQYFGPGTRLTVL.

The J gene is TRBJ2-7, the V gene TRBV6-5; D remains unclear. CDR1 is MNHEY, CDR2 SVGAGI, per germline. Trimming took 7 bases from V and 4 from J, leaving 11 bases between them. The CDR3 length is 12 residues. In nucleotides, the CDR3 is TGTGCCAGCAACCCGAGAGGTTACGAGCAGTACTTC. Its protein product is CASNPRGYEQYF.

V and J are TRBV19 and TRBJ1-5; 7 bases fit TRBD1. Unmatched junction bases numbered 8, after V lost 3 bases and J lost 3 bases. There are 16 residues in the CDR3. Germline V CDR1 and CDR2: LNHDA, SQIVND (reference sequence). CDR3 amino acids: CASSIPPGGNNQPQHF. DNA of the CDR3: TGTGCCAGTAGTATTCCGCCAGGGGGAAACAATCAGCCCCAGCATTTT.

This chain links TRBV5-5 with TRBJ2-3; 9 positions match TRBD1. V lost 2 bases, J lost 0 bases, and 4 bases stayed unmatched. CDR1 is SGHKS, CDR2 YYEKEE, per germline (reference sequence). The CDR3 sequence is 16 residues long. CDR3 coding DNA: TGTGCCAGCAGCTTATACGGGACAGGGAGCACAGATACGCAGTATTTT. Translated, it gives CASSLYGTGSTDTQYF. Filled out from reference TRBV5-5 and TRBJ2-3, the complete variable domain reads DAGVTQSPTHLIKTRGQQVTLRCSPISGHKSVSWYQQVLGQGPQFIFQYYEKEERGRGNFPDRFSARQFPNYSSELNVNALLLGDSALYLCASSLYGTGSTDTQYFGPGTRLTVL.

This clone was counted at least ten times. The J gene is TRBJ2-1, the V gene TRBV4-1; 10 bases map to TRBD2. Unmatched junction bases numbered 8, after V lost 0 bases and J lost 9 bases. The CDR3 runs 16 residues. Germline V gives CDR1 MGHRA, CDR2 YSYEKL. The CDR3 sequence: CASSQEILAGRGEQFF. The DNA for the CDR3 is TGCGCCAGCAGCCAAGAGATACTAGCGGGACGCGGTGAGCAGTTCTTC.

To note about this clone: Other DNA sequences in this sample translate to the same CDR3. The chain uses TRBV2 and TRBJ1-5; TRBD1 agrees at 9 bases. V shed 4 bases, J shed 2 bases, and the junction held 0 bases outside the gene matches. From germline, CDR1 is SNHLY and CDR2 FYNNEI. The CDR3 has 14 residues. This CDR3 reads CASSGTGGNQPQHF. DNA of the CDR3: TGTGCCAGCAGTGGGACAGGGGGCAATCAGCCCCAGCATTTT. Full variable domain (rest looked up from reference TRBV2 and TRBJ1-5): EPEVTQTPSHQVTQMGQEVILRCVPISNHLYFYWYRQILGQKVEFLVSFYNNEISEKSEIFDDQFSVERPDGSNFTLKIRSTKLEDSAMYFCASSGTGGNQPQHFGDGTRLSIL.

J is TRBJ2-2 and V is TRBV4-1, with D unclear. V lost 4 bases and J 0 bases, leaving 9 bases between the germline ends. CDR3 length: 15 amino acids. Germline V gene data show CDR1 as MGHRA and CDR2 as YSYEKL. Here the CDR3 reads CASSRKASNTGELFF. Here the CDR3 DNA reads TGCGCCAGCAGCCGGAAAGCGTCGAACACCGGGGAGCTGTTTTTT.

This clone was picked up one time. This chain joins TRBV28 and TRBJ1-2; D call uncertain. The CDR3 is made up of 13 amino acids. From germline, CDR1 is MDHEN and CDR2 SYDVKM. For the CDR3, the DNA is TGTGCTACCACCCCCGCTAACGGCTATGGCTACACCTTC. It encodes CATTPANGYGYTF.

This clone was counted between two and nine times. V and J are TRBV27 and TRBJ2-7, with 9 positions matching TRBD1. This CDR3 has 15 residues. Per the germline V gene, CDR1 is MNHEY and CDR2 is SMNVEV (reference sequence). With V trimmed by 5 bases and J by 1 base, 6 bases remained unmatched. The CDR3 spells CASSPRTGESYEQYF. Written as DNA, the CDR3 is TGTGCCAGCAGTCCGCGGACAGGGGAGTCCTACGAGCAGTACTTC.

This clone came up once. The chain is built from TRBV6-5 and TRBJ2-5, with TRBD2 matching 11 bases. There are 15 residues in the CDR3. CDR1 is MNHEY and CDR2 is SVGAGI in the germline V gene. V lost 2 bases, J lost 4 bases, and 3 bases stayed unmatched. CDR3 region: CASSYGTSGPETQYF. Written as DNA, the CDR3 is TGTGCCAGCAGTTACGGGACTAGCGGACCAGAGACCCAGTACTTC.

The genes are TRBV28 and TRBJ1-2; the D is unclear. CDR3 length equals 14 residues. Trimming took 5 bases from V and 2 from J, leaving 12 bases between them. The germline CDR1 and CDR2 sequences are MDHEN and SYDVKM. CDR3: CASSTISRNYGYTF. The CDR3 DNA is TGTGCCAGCAGTACGATCTCTAGGAACTATGGCTACACCTTC.

This chain connects TRBV19 to TRBJ1-1; a possible D gene is TRBD1 (5 bases). The V gene's germline CDR1 is LNHDA and CDR2 SQIVND (reference sequence). This CDR3 contains 15 residues. The V end was cut by 1 base, the J end by 1 base, with 10 bases between. The DNA of the CDR3 is TGTGCCAGTAGTATAGCCTCAGGGTGGAACACTGAAGCTTTCTTT. Amino acid sequence: CASSIASGWNTEAFF. Using reference TRBV19 and TRBJ1-1 for the parts outside the CDR3, the full variable domain is DGGITQSPKYLFRKEGQNVTLSCEQNLNHDAMYWYRQDPGQGLRLIYYSQIVNDFQKGDIAEGYSVSREKKESFPLTVTSAQKNPTAFYLCASSIASGWNTEAFFGQGTRLTVV.

J is TRBJ1-1 and V is TRBV5-1; 9 nucleotides align to TRBD1. After removal of 4 bases from V and 1 base from J, the junction contained 5 bases not matched to a gene. The CDR3 consists of 15 residues. Germline lookup yields CDR1 SGHRS and CDR2 YFSETQ. CDR3 in DNA: TGCGCCAGCAGCCCGGGGGACAGGGCGAACACTGAAGCTTTCTTT. It specifies CASSPGDRANTEAFF.

V gene TRBV7-9 combines with J gene TRBJ1-5; no clear D. Germline loops: CDR1 SEHNR, CDR2 FQNEAQ (reference sequence). V gave up 3 bases and J gave up 4 bases, with 22 bases separating them. The CDR3 contains 18 residues. This CDR3 reads CASSFWEVDLQGNQPQHF. CDR3 nucleotides: TGTGCCAGCAGCTTTTGGGAGGTGGACCTCCAAGGGAATCAGCCCCAGCATTTT.

This clone was recorded only once. V gene TRBV29-1 combines with J gene TRBJ1-1, with D uncertain. With 4 bases removed from V and 10 bases from J, the gap between germline ends came to 22 bases. Germline assignment: CDR1 SQVTM and CDR2 ANQGSEA. The CDR3 runs to 14 residues. The CDR3 region is CSVGADSTLEVAFF. CDR3 nucleotides: TGCAGCGTTGGGGCGGATAGTACCTTGGAGGTAGCTTTCTTT.